These 30 T cell receptor beta chains came from one sample sequenced in a study of blood T cell repertoires in COVID-19. Assay used: immunoSEQ multiplex PCR; TCRdb lists only in-frame clones, some missing. The sample has approximately 210,000 clones, over 75% seen once; the top ten hold approximately 5%. Sequences were obtained from peripheral blood. Every receptor here comes from a human donor in a cohort sampled during active COVID-19.

This chain uses TRBV18 with TRBJ1-4, with TRBD1 identical over 11 bases. CDR1 and CDR2 from the germline V gene are KGHSH and LQKENI. V was clipped by 2 bases and J by 8 bases; unmatched bases: 7. This CDR3 comprises 16 residues. The CDR3 nucleotides read TGTGCCAGCTCACCAAGGCCGGGACAGGGGGAAGAAAAACTGTTTTTT. Translating it yields CASSPRPGQGEEKLFF.

The sample holds one count of this clone. This chain links TRBV20-1 with TRBJ1-5; no firm D call. Deletions cut 3 bases from V and 2 bases from J, with 14 bases between. Germline CDR1 is DFQATT and CDR2 is SNEGSKA (reference sequence). This CDR3 comprises 15 residues. CDR3 sequence reads: CSASNYEARNQPQHF. The CDR3 nucleotides read TGCAGTGCTAGTAATTATGAGGCACGCAATCAGCCCCAGCATTTT.

This clone was seen a single time. The V call is TRBV5-8, the J call TRBJ1-5; TRBD1 aligns across 9 bases. The CDR3 runs 15 residues. The junction had 4 bases not matched to a gene; V was cut back by 0 bases and J by 6 bases. The germline gives CDR1 SGHTS, CDR2 YDEGEE. The CDR3 sequence: CASSLGDRVGQPQHF. DNA of the CDR3: TGTGCCAGCAGCTTGGGGGACAGGGTCGGTCAGCCCCAGCATTTT.

V is TRBV4-1 and J is TRBJ2-7, with a weak D call TRBD1 (6 bases). The CDR3 consists of 16 residues. Trimming cost V 4 bases and J 2 bases, with 18 bases left between them. Looked up from germline, CDR1 is MGHRA and CDR2 is YSYEKL. CDR3 loop: CASSLIQGSPTYEQYF. CDR3 DNA: TGCGCCAGCAGCCTAATACAGGGTAGCCCAACCTACGAGCAGTACTTC.

This clone was seen only once. As DNA, the CDR3 is TGTGCCAGTAAAGGGCCGTCCTCCCGGGGACAGGGGGCGTACGAGCAGTACTTC. Amino acid sequence: CASKGPSSRGQGAYEQYF. The chain links TRBV19 to TRBJ2-7; 12 positions match TRBD1. This CDR3 has 18 residues. Germline trimming cut 7 bases from V and 4 bases from J; bases unmatched to any gene: 17. Germline lookup yields CDR1 LNHDA and CDR2 SQIVND (reference sequence).

V and J are TRBV28 and TRBJ1-1, with 8 nucleotides matching TRBD1. This CDR3 contains 16 residues. Germline CDR1 MDHEN, CDR2 SYDVKM. V dropped 5 bases and J dropped 3; count of bases not matched to a gene: 11. The CDR3, as DNA: TGTGCCAGCAGTACCGGACAGGGTCGGGCGGACACTGAAGCTTTCTTT. Amino acids: CASSTGQGRADTEAFF.

This clone was seen more than once but under ten times. Other DNA variants within this sample encode the same CDR3. The chain uses TRBV20-1 and TRBJ2-7; no clear D. The CDR3 spans 11 residues. Per germline, CDR1 DFQATT and CDR2 SNEGSKA (reference sequence). V lost 2 bases and J 6 bases, leaving 8 bases between the germline ends. DNA of the CDR3: TGCAGTGCTAGATCCGGGTTCGAGCAGTACTTC. It codes for CSARSGFEQYF.

This clone showed up just once. The chain has TRBV11-3 and TRBJ1-1; D is perhaps TRBD1 (5 bases). CDR3 length: 14 residues. The V end was cut by 1 base, the J end by 5 bases, with 11 bases between. Germline V CDR1 and CDR2: SGHNT, YENEEA. Here the CDR3 reads CASSLGGGVTEAFF. CDR3 bases: TGTGCCAGCAGCTTAGGTGGAGGGGTGACTGAAGCTTTCTTT.

The J gene is TRBJ1-1, the V gene TRBV6-5, with D unresolved. The CDR3 is made up of 11 amino acids. Germline-derived CDR1 and CDR2 are MNHEY and SVGAGI. Between the trimmed V and J ends, which lost 7 bases and 2 bases, there was a span of 5 bases. CDR3 nucleotides: TGTGCCAGCAAATTAAACACTGAAGCTTTCTTT. This codes for CASKLNTEAFF.

The CDR3 is CASSADRASNQPQHF. CDR3 bases: TGTGCCAGCAGCGCGGACAGGGCAAGCAATCAGCCCCAGCATTTT. The chain employs TRBV5-4 and TRBJ1-5; TRBD1 agrees at 8 bases. The CDR3 has 15 residues. After removal of 4 bases from V and 1 base from J, the junction contained 4 bases not matched to a gene. Germline loops: CDR1 SGHNT, CDR2 YYREEE (reference sequence).

The gene calls are TRBV30 and TRBJ2-4; TRBD2 might be the D (6 bases). Trimming took 6 bases from V and 9 from J, leaving 18 bases between them. The CDR3 spans 13 residues. Germline values: CDR1 GTSNPN, CDR2 SVGIG (reference sequence). The CDR3 region is CACSGQAGIIQYF. The CDR3 DNA reads TGTGCCTGCTCCGGGCAGGCGGGGATCATTCAGTACTTC.

This clone was observed once. The chain is built from TRBV24-1 and TRBJ2-3, with TRBD2 identical over 9 bases. The junction had 8 bases not matched to a gene; V was cut back by 4 bases and J by 4 bases. This CDR3 is built from 16 residues. Germline lookup yields CDR1 KGHDR and CDR2 SFDVKD. CDR3 coding DNA: TGTGCCACCAGTGAAGCCGGGACTAGCAAATCAGATACGCAGTATTTT. It is translated as CATSEAGTSKSDTQYF.

The chain combines TRBV6-5 with TRBJ2-7, with D maybe TRBD2 (5 bases). The V and J ends lost 11 bases and 2 bases respectively, with 19 bases between them. In germline, CDR1 is MNHEY, CDR2 SVGAGI. The CDR3 length is 14 residues. CDR3 protein: CAGEGGRSPYEQYF. The CDR3 DNA reads TGTGCCGGCGAGGGTGGCCGGTCCCCCTACGAGCAGTACTTC.

This clone was found once. V and J are TRBV5-3 and TRBJ2-1; tentatively, D is TRBD2 (6 bases). TRBV5-3 is treated as an ORF (open reading frame) with a function not yet certain. This CDR3 spans 16 amino acids. V shed 1 base and J shed 3 bases, with 14 bases lying between them. In DNA form, the CDR3 reads TGTGCCAGAAGCTTGACCCGGGACTCGAACTACAATGAGCAGTTCTTC. As protein: CARSLTRDSNYNEQFF.

This chain joins TRBV28 and TRBJ1-2; 10 bases fit TRBD1. V trimming: 4 bases; J trimming: 8 bases; junction bases outside the gene matches: 4. Per germline, CDR1 MDHEN and CDR2 SYDVKM. The CDR3 loop spans 13 amino acids. The CDR3, as DNA: TGTGCCAGCAGTTGGGGACAGGGGAGAGGCTACACCTTC. Protein sequence: CASSWGQGRGYTF.

This clone was found a few times. This chain connects TRBV11-2 to TRBJ2-3; 13 positions match TRBD2. The CDR3 extends over 15 amino acids. The ends lost 5 bases at V and 5 bases at J; junction bases unmatched: 4. The V gene's germline CDR1 is SGHAT and CDR2 FQNNGV. CDR3 region: CASSPTSGRIDTQYF. CDR3 nucleotide sequence: TGTGCCAGCAGCCCGACTAGCGGGAGGATAGATACGCAGTATTTT.

The chain recombines TRBV5-1 with TRBJ1-1; D unclear. Trimming cost V 0 bases and J 1 base, with 10 bases left between them. Germline values: CDR1 SGHRS, CDR2 YFSETQ. The CDR3 contains 15 residues. The CDR3 bases are TGCGCCAGCAGCTTGGGGGCGTACAGGAACACTGAAGCTTTCTTT. Translation gives CASSLGAYRNTEAFF.

This clone was found a few times. The chain recombines TRBV11-2 with TRBJ1-1; D gene ambiguous. The CDR3 is made up of 14 amino acids. With 4 bases removed from V and 0 bases from J, the gap between germline ends came to 9 bases. The germline V gene has CDR1 SGHAT and CDR2 FQNNGV. CDR3 DNA: TGTGCCAGCAGCTCCAGGATGATGAACACTGAAGCTTTCTTT. Its protein product is CASSSRMMNTEAFF.

The V gene is TRBV11-2, the J gene TRBJ2-7; the D gene is possibly TRBD2 (5 bases). Germline assignment: CDR1 SGHAT and CDR2 FQNNGV. With 2 bases removed from V and 12 bases from J, the gap between germline ends came to 17 bases. The CDR3 covers 13 residues. The chain's CDR3 is CASSLNGELRPYF. CDR3 in DNA: TGTGCCAGCAGCTTAAACGGGGAACTCCGCCCGTACTTC.

The chain has TRBV6-8 and TRBJ1-6, with a tentative D call TRBD1 (6 bases). Germline V gene lookup returns CDR1 MNHGY and CDR2 SAAAGT. The CDR3 extends over 14 amino acids. In DNA form, the CDR3 reads TGTGCGCCGGGGCGGACAGACTATAATTCACCCCTCCACTTT. Protein product: CAPGRTDYNSPLHF.

The chain joins TRBV7-2 to TRBJ1-2; 9 nucleotides agree with TRBD1. After removal of 5 bases from V and 5 bases from J, the junction contained 6 bases not matched to a gene. CDR1 and CDR2 (germline): SGHTA, FQGNSA. CDR3 length: 14 residues. The CDR3 sequence: CASSTPGQGYGYTF. For the CDR3, the DNA is TGTGCCAGCAGCACACCGGGACAGGGTTATGGCTACACCTTC.

V gene TRBV4-3 combines with J gene TRBJ1-2, with TRBD1 identical over 10 bases. After removal of 4 bases from V and 2 bases from J, the junction contained 4 bases not matched to a gene. This CDR3 spans 15 amino acids. Germline-derived CDR1 and CDR2 are LGHNA and YSLEER. CDR3 residues: CASSRRQGANYGYTF. Written as DNA, the CDR3 is TGCGCCAGCAGCCGAAGACAGGGGGCGAACTATGGCTACACCTTC.

The gene calls are TRBV12-3 or TRBV12-4 and TRBJ2-5; tentatively, D is TRBD1 (6 bases). V lost 7 bases to trimming and J lost 1 base, with 10 bases between them. The CDR3 runs to 13 residues. CDR3 in DNA: TGTGCCAGCACCAGGACAGCCCAAGAGACCCAGTACTTC. Translating gives CASTRTAQETQYF.

This clone was observed many times. The rearrangement uses TRBV4-1 and TRBJ1-6, with a possible D match to TRBD1 (6 bases). Germline CDR1 reads MGHRA; CDR2 reads YSYEKL. The CDR3 extends over 15 amino acids. The V and J ends lost 1 base and 10 bases respectively, with 14 bases between them. The CDR3 sequence: CASSQVGALNSPLHF. CDR3 DNA: TGCGCCAGCAGCCAAGTGGGGGCGTTGAACTCACCCCTCCACTTT.

The chain uses TRBV7-8 and TRBJ2-7; possible D gene TRBD2, 5 bases. The CDR3 length is 16 residues. CDR1 SGHVS and CDR2 FQNEAQ come from the germline V gene. Between the trimmed V and J ends, which lost 3 bases and 0 bases, there was a span of 15 bases. CDR3 bases: TGTGCCAGCAGCTTTATACACGGACTTAGCTCCTACGAGCAGTACTTC. Its translation: CASSFIHGLSSYEQYF. Drawing the rest from reference TRBV7-8 and TRBJ2-7, the complete variable domain is GAGVSQSPRYKVAKRGQDVALRCDPISGHVSLFWYQQALGQGPEFLTYFQNEAQLDKSGLPSDRFFAERPEGSVSTLKIQRTQQEDSAVYLCASSFIHGLSSYEQYFGPGTRLTVT.

The CDR3 region is CASSIVDRGNSPLHF. In DNA, the CDR3 is TGTGCCAGTAGTATAGTCGACAGGGGAAATTCACCCCTCCACTTT. The chain couples TRBV19 to TRBJ1-6; the match to TRBD1 covers 8 bases. CDR1 and CDR2 from the germline V gene are LNHDA and SQIVND (reference sequence). The CDR3 extends over 15 amino acids. V gave up 1 base and J gave up 7 bases; unmatched junction bases: 3. The full variable domain, with the rest looked up from reference TRBV19 and TRBJ1-6, is DGGITQSPKYLFRKEGQNVTLSCEQNLNHDAMYWYRQDPGQGLRLIYYSQIVNDFQKGDIAEGYSVSREKKESFPLTVTSAQKNPTAFYLCASSIVDRGNSPLHFGNGTRLTVT.

This rearrangement joins TRBV7-6 to TRBJ2-1, with D perhaps matching TRBD2 (6 bases). V was shortened by 0 bases and J by 2 bases, with 11 bases between the two germline ends. The germline V gene has CDR1 SGHVS and CDR2 FNYEAQ. The CDR3 spans 16 residues. CDR3 amino acids: CASSLAGGVTYNEQFF. The CDR3 coding sequence is TGTGCCAGCAGCTTAGCGGGCGGGGTGACCTACAATGAGCAGTTCTTC.

This chain uses TRBV19 with TRBJ1-5; D is uncertain. This CDR3 spans 16 amino acids. V lost 1 base and J 0 bases, leaving 10 bases between the germline ends. Germline V gives CDR1 LNHDA, CDR2 SQIVND (reference sequence). The CDR3 here is CASSIGAVFSNQPQHF. In nucleotides, the CDR3 is TGTGCCAGTAGTATAGGGGCAGTGTTTAGCAATCAGCCCCAGCATTTT.

This clone ranks as medium-sized. The J gene is TRBJ1-2, the V gene TRBV5-6, with TRBD1 matching over 7 bases. CDR3 size: 14 residues. With V trimmed by 3 bases and J by 6 bases, 8 bases remained unmatched. Germline V gene data show CDR1 as SGHDT and CDR2 as YYEEEE. As DNA, the CDR3 is TGTGCCAGCAGCTCGATGACAGGGATAAATGGCTACACCTTC. Translation gives CASSSMTGINGYTF.

The rearrangement uses TRBV5-1 and TRBJ2-7; D might be TRBD1 or TRBD2, each matching 6 bases. The CDR3 has 14 residues. CDR1 SGHRS and CDR2 YFSETQ come from the germline V gene. V was shortened by 4 bases and J by 4 bases, with 15 bases between the two germline ends. The CDR3: CASSMGGSVYEQYF. The CDR3 coding sequence is TGCGCCAGCAGCATGGGGGGCTCGGTTTACGAGCAGTACTTC. Looking up the rest from reference TRBV5-1 and TRBJ2-7 gives the full variable domain: KAGVTQTPRYLIKTRGQQVTLSCSPISGHRSVSWYQQTPGQGLQFLFEYFSETQRNKGNFPGRFSGRQFSNSRSEMNVSTLELGDSALYLCASSMGGSVYEQYFGPGTRLTVT.